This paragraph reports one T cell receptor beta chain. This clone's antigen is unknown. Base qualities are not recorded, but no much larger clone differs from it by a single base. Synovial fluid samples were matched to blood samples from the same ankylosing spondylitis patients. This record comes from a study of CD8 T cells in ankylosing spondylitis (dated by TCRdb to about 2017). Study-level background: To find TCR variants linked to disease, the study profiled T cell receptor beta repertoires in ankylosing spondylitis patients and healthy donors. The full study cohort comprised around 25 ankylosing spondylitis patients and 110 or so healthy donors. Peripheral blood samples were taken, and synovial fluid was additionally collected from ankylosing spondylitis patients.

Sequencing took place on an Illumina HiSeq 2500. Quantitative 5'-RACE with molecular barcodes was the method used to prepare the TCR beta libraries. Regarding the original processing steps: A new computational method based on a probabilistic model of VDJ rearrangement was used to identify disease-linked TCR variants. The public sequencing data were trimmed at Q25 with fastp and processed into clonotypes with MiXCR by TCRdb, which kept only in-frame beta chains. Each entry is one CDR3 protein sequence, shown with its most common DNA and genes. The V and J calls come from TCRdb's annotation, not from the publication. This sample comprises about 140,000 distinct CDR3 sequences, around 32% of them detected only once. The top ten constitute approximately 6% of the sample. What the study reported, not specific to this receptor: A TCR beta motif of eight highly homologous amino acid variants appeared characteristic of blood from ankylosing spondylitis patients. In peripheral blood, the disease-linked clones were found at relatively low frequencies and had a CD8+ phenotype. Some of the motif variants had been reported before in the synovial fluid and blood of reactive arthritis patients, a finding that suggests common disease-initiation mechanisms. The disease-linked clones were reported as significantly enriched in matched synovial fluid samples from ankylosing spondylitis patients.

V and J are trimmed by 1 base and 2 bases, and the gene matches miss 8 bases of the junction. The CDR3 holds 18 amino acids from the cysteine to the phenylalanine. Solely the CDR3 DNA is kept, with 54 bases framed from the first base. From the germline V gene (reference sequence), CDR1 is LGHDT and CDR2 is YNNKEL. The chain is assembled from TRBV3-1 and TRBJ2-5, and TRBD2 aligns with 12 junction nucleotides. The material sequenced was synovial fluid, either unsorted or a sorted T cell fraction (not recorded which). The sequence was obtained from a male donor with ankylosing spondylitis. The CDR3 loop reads CASSQVLAGGPTQETQYF. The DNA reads TGTGCCAGCAGCCAAGTACTAGCGGGGGGACCCACTCAAGAGACCCAGTACTTC.